This is a list of T cell receptor beta chains from one sample in a study of T cell responses to AZD1222 COVID-19 vaccine. Using immunoSEQ multiplex PCR, the repertoire was profiled, and TCRdb retains in-frame clones only, with some absent. Of around 120,000 clones in the sample, 90% to 95% are singletons; the top ten hold about 5%. The source material was peripheral blood, sampled 28 days after the second AZD1222 dose. These TCRs come from an adult who received the AZD1222 COVID-19 vaccine. Both conserved end residues are part of each CDR3. A D gene is named only where the DNA matches it firmly.

V gene	D gene	J gene	CDR3 DNA	CDR3 protein
TRBV11-2	TRBD1	TRBJ2-5	TGTGCCAGCAGCTTTCAGCTTCCGGGACAGGGGGAGACCCAGTACTTC	CASSFQLPGQGETQYF
TRBV20-1	.	TRBJ1-5	TGCAGTGCTAGTATGACATCGGGGACGGGGCAGCCCCAGCATTTT	CSASMTSGTGQPQHF
TRBV6-5	TRBD2	TRBJ2-7	TGTGCCAGCAGTCCACAGGGTGGTAGCGGGAGGGCCCAGTACTTC	CASSPQGGSGRAQYF
TRBV15	.	TRBJ1-5	TGTGCCACCAGCAGCGACGGGGGGAATCAGCCCCAGCATTTT	CATSSDGGNQPQHF
TRBV6-5	TRBD2	TRBJ2-7	TGTGCCAGCAGTTACGGTGGGGGGGCCTACGAGCAGTACTTC	CASSYGGGAYEQYF
TRBV15	.	TRBJ1-2	TGTGCCACCAGCGGAGGGTTCTATGGCTACACCTTC	CATSGGFYGYTF
TRBV19	.	TRBJ2-1	TGTGCCAGTAGTATGGACCCGGGACATGGGCAGTTCTTC	CASSMDPGHGQFF
TRBV4-3	.	TRBJ2-7	TGCGCCAGCAGCCAGGAGGGAAAAGGGATCAACGAGCAGTACTTC	CASSQEGKGINEQYF
TRBV9	TRBD2	TRBJ2-7	TGTGCCAGCAGCCGTCGGGGGGAAACGGGCGAGCAGTACTTC	CASSRRGETGEQYF
TRBV5-6	.	TRBJ1-1	TGTGCCAGCAGCTTGGAGGCAGGGAATTGGAACACTGAAGCTTTCTTT	CASSLEAGNWNTEAFF
TRBV6-1	.	TRBJ1-5	TGTGCCAGCAGTGATCTCCCCGCGTTGCAGGGGATCAATCAGCCCCAGCATTTT	CASSDLPALQGINQPQHF
TRBV7-3	.	TRBJ2-1	TGTGCCAGCAGCCCGGGCAACAATGAGCAGTTCTTC	CASSPGNNEQFF
TRBV20-1	TRBD1	TRBJ1-5	TGCAGTGCTAGTTCCCGGGACAGGGGGCGGAGGGGCAATCAGCCCCAGCATTTT	CSASSRDRGRRGNQPQHF